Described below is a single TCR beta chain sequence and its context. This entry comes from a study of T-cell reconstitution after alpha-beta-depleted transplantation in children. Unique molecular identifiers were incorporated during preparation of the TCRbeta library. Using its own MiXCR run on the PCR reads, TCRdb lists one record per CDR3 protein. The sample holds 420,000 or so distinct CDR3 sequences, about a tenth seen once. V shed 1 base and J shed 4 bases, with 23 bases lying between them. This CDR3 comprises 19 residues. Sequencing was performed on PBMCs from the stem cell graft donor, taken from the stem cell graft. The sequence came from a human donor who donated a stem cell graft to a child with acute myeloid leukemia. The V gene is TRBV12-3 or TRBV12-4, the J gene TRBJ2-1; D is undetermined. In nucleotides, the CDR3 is TGTGCCAGCAGTTTAGGCGGCCCTCCAGCGTCAGGTCGGTACAATGAGCAGTTCTTC. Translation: CASSLGGPPASGRYNEQFF.